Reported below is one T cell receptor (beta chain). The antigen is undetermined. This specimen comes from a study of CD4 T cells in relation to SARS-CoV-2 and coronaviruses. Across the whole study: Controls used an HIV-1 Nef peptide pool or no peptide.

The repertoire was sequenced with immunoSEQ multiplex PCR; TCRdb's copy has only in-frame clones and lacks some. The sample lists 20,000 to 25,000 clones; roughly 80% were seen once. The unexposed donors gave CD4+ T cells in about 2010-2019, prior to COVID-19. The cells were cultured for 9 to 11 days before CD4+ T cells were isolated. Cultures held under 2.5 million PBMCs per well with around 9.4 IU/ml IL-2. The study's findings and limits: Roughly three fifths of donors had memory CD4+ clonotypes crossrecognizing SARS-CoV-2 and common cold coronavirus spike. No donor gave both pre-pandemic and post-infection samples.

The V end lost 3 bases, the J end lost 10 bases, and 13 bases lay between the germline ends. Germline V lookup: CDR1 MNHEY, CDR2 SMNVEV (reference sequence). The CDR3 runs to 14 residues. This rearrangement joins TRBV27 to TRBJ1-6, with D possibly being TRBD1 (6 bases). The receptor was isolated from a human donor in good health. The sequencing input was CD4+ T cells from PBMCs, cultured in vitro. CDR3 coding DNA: TGTGCCAGCAGTTTCGGACAGACGGGGTCACCCCTCCACTTT. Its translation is CASSFGQTGSPLHF.